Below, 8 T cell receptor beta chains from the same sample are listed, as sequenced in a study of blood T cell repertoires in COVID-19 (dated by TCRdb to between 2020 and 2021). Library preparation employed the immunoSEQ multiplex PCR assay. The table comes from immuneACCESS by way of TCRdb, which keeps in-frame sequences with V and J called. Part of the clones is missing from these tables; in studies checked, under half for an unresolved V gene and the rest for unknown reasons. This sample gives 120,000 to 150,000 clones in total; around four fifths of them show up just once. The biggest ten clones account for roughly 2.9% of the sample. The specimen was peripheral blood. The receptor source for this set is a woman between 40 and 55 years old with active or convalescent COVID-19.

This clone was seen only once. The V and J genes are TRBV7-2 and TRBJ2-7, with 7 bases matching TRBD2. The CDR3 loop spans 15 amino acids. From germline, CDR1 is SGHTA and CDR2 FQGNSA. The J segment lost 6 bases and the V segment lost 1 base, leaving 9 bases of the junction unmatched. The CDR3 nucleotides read TGTGCCAGCAGCTTAGGGACTAGTCATTCGGGCGAGCAGTACTTC. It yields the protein CASSLGTSHSGEQYF.

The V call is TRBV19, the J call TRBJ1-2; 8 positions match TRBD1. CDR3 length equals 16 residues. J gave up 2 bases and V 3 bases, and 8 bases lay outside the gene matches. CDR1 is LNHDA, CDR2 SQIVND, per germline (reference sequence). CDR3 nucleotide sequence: TGTGCCAGTAGTATCCCTGGACAGGGAGGGAACTATGGCTACACCTTC. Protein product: CASSIPGQGGNYGYTF.

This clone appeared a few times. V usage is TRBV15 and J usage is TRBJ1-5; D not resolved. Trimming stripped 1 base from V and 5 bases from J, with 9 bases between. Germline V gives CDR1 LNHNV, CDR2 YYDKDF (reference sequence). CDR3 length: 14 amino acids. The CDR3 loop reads CATSRANTDQPQHF. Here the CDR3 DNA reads TGTGCCACCAGCAGAGCAAACACAGATCAGCCCCAGCATTTT.

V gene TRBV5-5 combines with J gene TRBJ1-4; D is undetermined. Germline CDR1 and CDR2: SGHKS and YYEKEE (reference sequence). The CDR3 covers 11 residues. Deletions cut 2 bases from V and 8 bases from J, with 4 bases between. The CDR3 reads CASSLAEKLFF. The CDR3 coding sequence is TGTGCCAGCAGCTTAGCGGAAAAACTGTTTTTT.

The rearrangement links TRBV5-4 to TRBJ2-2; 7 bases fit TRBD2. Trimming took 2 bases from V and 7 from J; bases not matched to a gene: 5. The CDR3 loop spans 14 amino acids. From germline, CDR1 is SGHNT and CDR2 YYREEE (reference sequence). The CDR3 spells CASSLRGRGGELFF. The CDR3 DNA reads TGTGCCAGCAGCTTAAGAGGGAGGGGCGGGGAGCTGTTTTTT. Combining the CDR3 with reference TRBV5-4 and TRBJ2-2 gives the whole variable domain ETGVTQSPTHLIKTRGQQVTLRCSSQSGHNTVSWYQQALGQGPQFIFQYYREEENGRGNFPPRFSGLQFPNYSSELNVNALELDDSALYLCASSLRGRGGELFFGEGSRLTVL.

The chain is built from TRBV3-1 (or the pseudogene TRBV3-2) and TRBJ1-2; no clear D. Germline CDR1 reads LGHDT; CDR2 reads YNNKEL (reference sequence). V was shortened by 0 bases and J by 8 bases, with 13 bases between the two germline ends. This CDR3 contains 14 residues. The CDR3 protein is CASSQDRGRGGYTF. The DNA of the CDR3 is TGTGCCAGCAGCCAAGATAGAGGCAGAGGAGGCTACACCTTC.

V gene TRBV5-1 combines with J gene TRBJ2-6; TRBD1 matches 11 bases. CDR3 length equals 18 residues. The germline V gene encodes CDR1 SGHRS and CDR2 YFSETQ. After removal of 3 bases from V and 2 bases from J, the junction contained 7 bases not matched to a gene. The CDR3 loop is CASSSQDRGRAGANVLTF. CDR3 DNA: TGCGCCAGCAGCTCCCAGGACAGGGGGCGAGCTGGGGCCAACGTCCTGACTTTC. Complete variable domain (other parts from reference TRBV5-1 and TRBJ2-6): KAGVTQTPRYLIKTRGQQVTLSCSPISGHRSVSWYQQTPGQGLQFLFEYFSETQRNKGNFPGRFSGRQFSNSRSEMNVSTLELGDSALYLCASSSQDRGRAGANVLTFGAGSRLTVL.

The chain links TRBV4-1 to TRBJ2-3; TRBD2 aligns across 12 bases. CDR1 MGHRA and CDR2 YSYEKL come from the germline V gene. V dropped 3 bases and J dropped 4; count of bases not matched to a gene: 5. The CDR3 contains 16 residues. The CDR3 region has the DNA TGCGCCAGCAGCCAGGCACCTAGCGGGGGGGCAGATACGCAGTATTTT. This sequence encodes CASSQAPSGGADTQYF.